A single sample is the source of the 4 T cell receptor beta chains below, sequenced in a study of blood T cell repertoires in COVID-19. Generated by immunoSEQ multiplex PCR, the TCRdb table keeps only in-frame clones and is missing some. The sample records roughly 400,000 clones, approximately 90% being singletons. The specimen was PBMCs or T cells enriched from blood (not recorded which). The receptor source for this set is a woman aged 18-29 years who had been exposed to COVID-19.

V usage is TRBV5-6 and J usage is TRBJ1-3; no clear D gene. The germline CDR1 and CDR2 sequences are SGHDT and YYEEEE. The CDR3 totals 13 residues. V lost 2 bases to trimming and J lost 1 base, with 4 bases between them. CDR3 amino acids: CASSFSSGNTIYF. The CDR3 DNA reads TGTGCCAGCAGCTTTAGTTCTGGAAACACCATATATTTT.

The J gene is TRBJ2-3, the V gene TRBV11-3, with 11 positions matching TRBD2. This CDR3 comprises 18 residues. The J segment lost 0 bases and the V segment lost 1 base, leaving 6 bases of the junction unmatched. Germline loops: CDR1 SGHNT, CDR2 YENEEA. The CDR3 DNA reads as TGTGCCAGCAGCTTAGGGCTAGCGGGGGGACCTAGCACAGATACGCAGTATTTT. Residues: CASSLGLAGGPSTDTQYF.

The rearrangement joins TRBV6-4 to TRBJ1-3; tentative D call: TRBD1 (5 bases). Deletions cut 4 bases from V and 4 bases from J, with 14 bases between. Germline CDR1 is MRHNA and CDR2 is SNTAGT. The CDR3 consists of 15 residues. In nucleotides, the CDR3 is TGTGCCAGCAGTGTGGCCAGGGTCAGGGGAAACACCATATATTTT. This translates into CASSVARVRGNTIYF.

This clone was detected a few times. The chain carries TRBV9 and TRBJ1-1; TRBD1 agrees at 8 bases. V shed 3 bases, J shed 3 bases, and the junction held 13 bases outside the gene matches. This CDR3 is 17 amino acids long. CDR1 is SGDLS and CDR2 is YYNGEE in the germline V gene. Written as DNA, the CDR3 is TGTGCCAGCAGCGGGGGAGAGCGTGGGGGACAGGACACTGAAGCTTTCTTT. Protein: CASSGGERGGQDTEAFF.